This passage covers 17 T cell receptor beta chains from one sample sequenced in a study of T cells in Graves' hyperthyroidism and ophthalmopathy. Amplified TCR beta CDR3 regions came from RNA transcripts. The TCR CDR3 first-round RT-PCR relied on the HTBI primer set. Using its own MiXCR run on the multiplex PCR reads, TCRdb lists one record per CDR3 protein. The profile shows roughly 750,000 distinct CDR3 sequences, 16% of them singletons. The material sequenced was blood. Receptor source: a man aged 18 to 35 with Graves' hyperthyroidism.

This clonotype has a count of ten or more. The chain couples TRBV11-3 to TRBJ2-5; the D gene could be TRBD1 or TRBD2 (6 bases each). The germline gives CDR1 SGHNT, CDR2 YENEEA. This CDR3 comprises 15 residues. V lost 5 bases and J 5 bases, leaving 18 bases between the germline ends. Here the CDR3 reads CASSPSRGVGETQYF. The DNA of the CDR3 is TGTGCCAGCAGCCCCTCTAGGGGGGTCGGGGAGACCCAGTACTTC.

This clonotype has ten or more counts. The CDR3 nucleotides are TGTGCCAGCAGCCAGGGATATAGCAATCAGCCCCAGCATTTT. Translation: CASSQGYSNQPQHF. The V and J genes are TRBV3-1 and TRBJ1-5; D unresolved. Germline V gene sequence: CDR1 LGHDT, CDR2 YNNKEL (reference sequence). The germline V and J ends were trimmed by 3 bases and 0 bases, with 6 bases remaining between them. The CDR3 runs 14 residues.

This clonotype was counted a few times. The chain has TRBV28 and TRBJ1-4; D not resolved. The CDR3 extends over 13 amino acids. V was clipped by 5 bases and J by 7 bases, with 11 bases between them. Per the germline V gene, CDR1 is MDHEN and CDR2 is SYDVKM. The CDR3 DNA reads TGTGCCAGCAGTCCCCCGGCCGGTGAAAAACTGTTTTTT. Protein: CASSPPAGEKLFF.

The V and J genes are TRBV28 and TRBJ1-5; 10 nucleotides agree with TRBD1. Losses at the gene ends were 2 bases for V and 2 bases for J; bases not matched to a gene: 6. This CDR3 has 17 amino acids. Looked up from germline, CDR1 is MDHEN and CDR2 is SYDVKM. The CDR3 region is CASSLGDRGKGNQPQHF. The CDR3 nucleotides are TGTGCCAGCAGTTTAGGGGACAGGGGTAAAGGCAATCAGCCCCAGCATTTT.

At least ten counts were recorded for this clonotype. The chain has TRBV28 and TRBJ2-1; 9 nucleotides agree with TRBD1. J gave up 8 bases and V 2 bases, and 4 bases lay outside the gene matches. This CDR3 spans 14 amino acids. Germline lookup yields CDR1 MDHEN and CDR2 SYDVKM. The chain's CDR3 is CASSLPRTGDEQFF. The DNA for the CDR3 is TGTGCCAGCAGTTTACCCCGGACAGGGGATGAGCAGTTCTTC.

This clonotype was observed a handful of times. V gene TRBV29-1 combines with J gene TRBJ1-2; no reliable D call. The CDR3 runs to 14 residues. Trimming took off 0 bases at V and 2 bases at J, with 10 bases between the two ends. Germline assignment: CDR1 SQVTM and CDR2 ANQGSEA. The CDR3 region is CSVEDEGPNYGYTF. Written as DNA, the CDR3 is TGCAGCGTTGAAGATGAAGGGCCCAACTATGGCTACACCTTC.

This clonotype showed up many times. This chain links TRBV30 with TRBJ1-2; D gene unclear. The CDR3 is 13 residues long. From germline, CDR1 is GTSNPN and CDR2 SVGIG (reference sequence). Trimming left V 8 bases short and J 8 bases short, with 21 bases between. Here the CDR3 reads CAGRDDQNGGYTF. CDR3 nucleotide sequence: TGTGCCGGGCGAGATGATCAGAATGGGGGCTACACCTTC.

V and J are TRBV9 and TRBJ2-1; a possible D gene is TRBD2 (7 bases). With 3 bases removed from V and 7 bases from J, the gap between germline ends came to 17 bases. There are 15 residues in the CDR3. Germline CDR1 reads SGDLS; CDR2 reads YYNGEE. In DNA, the CDR3 is TGTGCCAGCAGCGAGGGGGGGGGAAGGATGAATGAGCAGTTCTTC. This encodes CASSEGGGRMNEQFF.

This clonotype was observed at least ten times. V gene TRBV20-1 combines with J gene TRBJ2-5, with 8 bases matching TRBD2. This CDR3 is 17 amino acids long. CDR1 and CDR2 (germline): DFQATT, SNEGSKA (reference sequence). The J segment lost 5 bases and the V segment lost 1 base, leaving 15 bases of the junction unmatched. CDR3 in DNA: TGCAGTGCTAGAGGGGTGAAGGGACTAGTTTTAGAGGAGACCCAGTACTTC. This gives the protein CSARGVKGLVLEETQYF.

This clonotype was observed a few times. The chain employs TRBV5-1 and TRBJ2-1; D remains ambiguous. Germline V CDR1 and CDR2: SGHRS, YFSETQ. The V and J ends lost 2 bases and 2 bases respectively, with 8 bases between them. The CDR3 sequence is 14 residues long. Written as DNA, the CDR3 is TGCGCCAGCAGCTTAACCGGCCCCTACAATGAGCAGTTCTTC. It codes for CASSLTGPYNEQFF.

This clonotype was seen at least ten times. The chain is built from TRBV18 and TRBJ2-7; D is uncertain. There are 14 residues in the CDR3. The germline V gene encodes CDR1 KGHSH and CDR2 LQKENI. The V end lost 4 bases, the J end lost 2 bases, and 12 bases lay between the germline ends. The CDR3 loop reads CASSLRDKPYEQYF. DNA for the CDR3: TGTGCCAGCTCACTACGAGACAAGCCCTACGAGCAGTACTTC.

This clonotype was observed at least ten times. This chain uses TRBV12-3 or TRBV12-4 with TRBJ1-2; TRBD1 might be the D (6 bases). The length of the CDR3 is 11 residues. The V end lost 8 bases, the J end lost 8 bases, and 12 bases lay between the germline ends. The CDR3 DNA is TGTGCCAGCGGTACAGGGACGGGCTACACCTTC. It encodes CASGTGTGYTF.

Comments on this clonotype: One base away lies a much larger clone, so this may be a sequencing read error. The V call is TRBV11-2, the J call TRBJ2-3; D perhaps matches TRBD1 (5 bases). Germline CDR1 and CDR2: SGHAT and FQNNGV. CDR3 size: 13 residues. CDR3 amino acids: CVSSWGRTDTQYF. The CDR3 region has the DNA TGTGTCAGCAGCTGGGGCCGCACAGATACGCAGTATTTT.

This chain links TRBV20-1 with TRBJ2-5, with TRBD2 matching over 13 bases. J was trimmed by 1 base and V by 1 base; bases with no gene match: 0. The germline CDR1 and CDR2 sequences are DFQATT and SNEGSKA (reference sequence). This CDR3 is 15 amino acids long. For the CDR3, the DNA is TGCAGTGCTAGAGGACTAGCGGGAGGCCAAGAGACCCAGTACTTC. Its protein is CSARGLAGGQETQYF.

Many counts were recorded for this clonotype. V is TRBV28 and J is TRBJ2-5, with unresolved D. V gave up 4 bases and J gave up 5 bases, with 8 bases separating them. Germline assignment: CDR1 MDHEN and CDR2 SYDVKM. CDR3 length: 12 amino acids. DNA of the CDR3: TGTGCCAGCAGTTCAATAAGGGAGACCCAGTACTTC. Translating it yields CASSSIRETQYF.

This clonotype was counted many times. The rearrangement joins TRBV28 to TRBJ2-1; 13 bases match TRBD2. Unmatched junction bases numbered 21, after V lost 7 bases and J lost 0 bases. CDR3 length: 22 residues. From germline, CDR1 is MDHEN and CDR2 SYDVKM. This CDR3 reads CASNTPTGQLAGGFISYNEQFF. The CDR3 DNA reads TGTGCCAGCAATACCCCGACAGGGCAACTAGCGGGAGGGTTCATCTCCTACAATGAGCAGTTCTTC.

Here the CDR3 reads CASSAQGVGTGELFF. The CDR3 DNA is TGTGCCAGCAGCGCACAGGGCGTTGGGACCGGGGAGCTGTTTTTT. The rearrangement joins TRBV7-3 to TRBJ2-2; a weak D match, TRBD1 (6 bases). Germline CDR1 reads SGHTA; CDR2 reads FQGTGA. The CDR3 length is 15 residues. Trimming took 5 bases from V and 5 from J, leaving 15 bases between them.